This is a list of T cell receptor beta chains from one sample in a study of human T cells and chemical hapten exposure. One entry per CDR3 protein, called by TCRdb with MiXCR from the RACE reads. The sample lists more than 150,000 distinct CDR3 sequences, roughly 30% occurring once. This specimen consisted of whole blood, obtained in connection with sensitization to the hapten diphenylcyclopropenone (DPC). The receptors stem from a woman under 40 with alopecia areata. Some clones in this sample may be carry-over from other donors' samples. CDR3s include the opening cysteine and the closing phenylalanine or tryptophan. D genes are given only for firm matches. Not every row has a clone size; where given, it reads once, few, many or a size class.

size,D,V,J,DNA,CDR3
few,NA,TRBV4-3,TRBJ1-4,TGCGCCAGCAGCCAAGAGAGGGGCTGGGAGGAAAAACTGTTTTTT,CASSQERGWEEKLFF
few,NA,TRBV11-1,TRBJ1-6,TGTGCCAGCAGCCCCGGGAGGGGTGGCAATTCACCCCTCCACTTT,CASSPGRGGNSPLHF
few,NA,TRBV7-9,TRBJ2-7,TGTGCCAGCAGCTTCCTCGCAGCGGACTACGAGCAGTACTTC,CASSFLAADYEQYF
NA,NA,TRBV4-3,TRBJ1-1,TGCGCCAGCAGCCAAGAGGTCCCCCCCGGTGCGGACACTGAAGCTTTCTTT,CASSQEVPPGADTEAFF
NA,NA,TRBV6-2/TRBV6-3,TRBJ1-2,TGTGCCAGCAGTTACTCGCCTAACTATGGCTACACCTTC,CASSYSPNYGYTF
few,TRBD2,TRBV12-3/TRBV12-4,TRBJ2-3,TGTGCCAGCAGTTTACTAGCGGGGGGGCCCAGAGATACGCAGTATTTT,CASSLLAGGPRDTQYF
NA,NA,TRBV7-9,TRBJ2-3,TGTGCCAGCAGCCCCTCCTCCGGGCCCCGCACAGATACGCAGTATTTT,CASSPSSGPRTDTQYF
NA,NA,TRBV11-3,TRBJ1-4,TGTGCCAGCAGCTCCGCCCGGGACTCAGGCGAAAAACTGTTTTTT,CASSSARDSGEKLFF
few,NA,TRBV9,TRBJ2-3,TGTGCCAGCAGCGTGGGGGGGCGGGGCACAGATACGCAGTATTTT,CASSVGGRGTDTQYF
NA,NA,TRBV15,TRBJ2-1,TGTGCCACCAGCAGAGATCTGGGGGACTTTCCGTTCTTC,CATSRDLGDFPFF
few,NA,TRBV5-1,TRBJ2-5,TGCGCCAGCAGGGGAGGCGAAGTGGAGACCCAGTACTTC,CASRGGEVETQYF
NA,NA,TRBV27,TRBJ1-5,TGTGCCAGCAGTTTTGGGGGGAGGAGCAATCAGCCCCAGCATTTT,CASSFGGRSNQPQHF
few,NA,TRBV4-1,TRBJ2-1,TGCGCCAGCAGCCAAGGTGCCGCGGACAATGAGCAGTTCTTC,CASSQGAADNEQFF
few,NA,TRBV6-6,TRBJ2-1,TGTGCCAGCAGTCCCCTCCGAGGTGAGCAGTTCTTC,CASSPLRGEQFF
NA,NA,TRBV6-2/TRBV6-3,TRBJ1-1,TGTGCCAGCAGTTACGTGGGGCAGGTGGCTTTCTTT,CASSYVGQVAFF
NA,NA,TRBV18,TRBJ2-7,TGTGCCAGCTCACCACGGAAGAGCTCCTACGAGCAGTACTTC,CASSPRKSSYEQYF
NA,NA,TRBV4-2,TRBJ2-3,TGTGCCAGCAGCCCCCGTCTGGGAACAGATACGCAGTATTTT,CASSPRLGTDTQYF
NA,TRBD2,TRBV20-1,TRBJ2-3,TGCAGTGCTAGTATTAGCGGGGATACAGATACGCAGTATTTT,CSASISGDTDTQYF
once,NA,TRBV20-1,TRBJ1-1,TGCAGTGCTTCGGGCGTCGGTGGGTGGACTGAAGCTTTCTTT,CSASGVGGWTEAFF
NA,TRBD2,TRBV7-2,TRBJ2-6,TGTGCCAGCAGCAGCGGGGTCCCCCCACTCTCTGGGGCCAACGTCCTGACTTTC,CASSSGVPPLSGANVLTF
few,TRBD2,TRBV5-1,TRBJ2-1,TGCGCCAGCAAACCAACCGCGGGACTAGCAGCCGGTGAGCAGTTCTTC,CASKPTAGLAAGEQFF
NA,NA,TRBV6-5,TRBJ1-6,TGTGCCAGCAGGCGGACAGACCGATACAATTCACCCCTCCACTTT,CASRRTDRYNSPLHF
few,NA,TRBV11-1,TRBJ1-3,TGTGCCAGCAGCCACACCTCTGGAAACACCATATATTTT,CASSHTSGNTIYF